The 32 T cell receptor beta chains below come from one sample, sequenced in a study of CD8+CD57+ T cells in acquired aplastic anemia. TCR beta VDJ and CDR3 profiles were obtained from a genomic DNA template. TCRdb re-derived calls from the reads in MiXCR, one entry per CDR3 protein. This table has roughly 64,000 distinct CDR3 sequences, about 50% appearing once. Sequencing was done on a sample of sorted CD4+, CD8+, or CD8+CD57+ T cells (not recorded which) from PBMCs. The receptors stem from a human donor in good health, serving as a control.

The chain has TRBV25-1 and TRBJ1-1; D not resolved. Trimming removed 9 bases from V and 7 bases from J, with 6 bases in between. The CDR3 length is 9 residues. The V gene's germline CDR1 is MGHDK and CDR2 SYGVNS. CDR3 bases: TGTGCCAGGGGAGGTGAAGCTTTCTTT. This codes for CARGGEAFF.

By share, this clonotype counts as medium-sized. The chain combines TRBV19 with TRBJ1-6; the D gene is possibly TRBD1 (6 bases). This CDR3 contains 14 residues. Trimming shortened V by 9 bases and J by 3 bases, and 12 bases separated the two germline ends. CDR1 LNHDA and CDR2 SQIVND come from the germline V gene (reference sequence). CDR3 bases: TGTGCCAGCCTACCGGGACACTATAATTCACCCCTCCACTTT. It translates to CASLPGHYNSPLHF. The variable domain in full, completed from reference TRBV19 and TRBJ1-6, reads DGGITQSPKYLFRKEGQNVTLSCEQNLNHDAMYWYRQDPGQGLRLIYYSQIVNDFQKGDIAEGYSVSREKKESFPLTVTSAQKNPTAFYLCASLPGHYNSPLHFGNGTRLTVT.

CDR3 protein: CASSPTGGGSPLHF. The CDR3 coding sequence is TGTGCCAGCAGCCCAACAGGGGGCGGATCACCCCTCCACTTT. V gene TRBV9 combines with J gene TRBJ1-6; 9 bases map to TRBD1. The CDR3 is 14 amino acids. Germline V CDR1 and CDR2: SGDLS, YYNGEE. V lost 4 bases to trimming and J lost 10 bases; unmatched junction nucleotides: 6.

As regards this clonotype: Germline is not matched at one junction end, which may reflect a read error. The chain joins TRBV11-2 to TRBJ2-5, with D possibly called TRBD1 or TRBD2 (6 bases each). CDR3 size: 15 residues. Germline CDR1 SGHAT, CDR2 FQNNGV. CDR3 coding DNA: TGTGTCAGCAGCCAACAAGGAGGGGGACAAGAGACCCAGTACTTC. It specifies CVSSQQGGGQETQYF.

This clonotype was seen many times. This sequence joins TRBV11-3 and TRBJ2-3; no reliable D call. V was clipped by 9 bases and J by 0 bases, with 10 bases between them. Per germline, CDR1 SGHNT and CDR2 YENEEA. This CDR3 spans 13 amino acids. The DNA of the CDR3 is TGTGCCAGTACTAAGTTAAGCACAGATACGCAGTATTTT. Encoded protein: CASTKLSTDTQYF. The variable domain in full, with the rest retrieved from reference TRBV11-3 and TRBJ2-3, is EAGVVQSPRYKIIEKKQPVAFWCNPISGHNTLYWYLQNLGQGPELLIRYENEEAVDDSQLPKDRFSAERLKGVDSTLKIQPAELGDSAVYLCASTKLSTDTQYFGPGTRLTVL.

This clonotype has a count of ten or more. This chain joins TRBV11-2 and TRBJ1-2; TRBD1 matches 7 bases. From germline, CDR1 is SGHAT and CDR2 FQNNGV. The CDR3 spans 15 residues. V was pared by 4 bases and J by 0 bases, with 5 bases of the junction left unmatched. This CDR3 is CASSSTGTANYGYTF. The CDR3 DNA reads as TGTGCCAGCAGCTCGACCGGGACAGCTAACTATGGCTACACCTTC. Full variable domain (outside the CDR3, taken from reference TRBV11-2 and TRBJ1-2): EAGVAQSPRYKIIEKRQSVAFWCNPISGHATLYWYQQILGQGPKLLIQFQNNGVVDDSQLPKDRFSAERLKGVDSTLKIQPAKLEDSAVYLCASSSTGTANYGYTFGSGTRLTVV.

V gene TRBV2 combines with J gene TRBJ2-7, with a weak D call TRBD2 (6 bases). This CDR3 comprises 14 residues. The V gene lost 0 bases and the J gene lost 6 bases, with 12 bases spanning the gap. Germline loops: CDR1 SNHLY, CDR2 FYNNEI. The CDR3 DNA reads TGTGCCAGCAGTGAAGCGCTTCAGGGAGGCGAGCAGTACTTC. Protein sequence: CASSEALQGGEQYF.

This clonotype is categorized as medium-sized. The CDR3 nucleotides are TGCGCCAGCAGTGAGTCGTCTAGCGGGAGTACCGGGGAGCTGTTTTTT. Protein sequence: CASSESSSGSTGELFF. This chain connects TRBV10-1 to TRBJ2-2, with 10 bases fitting TRBD2. V dropped 0 bases and J dropped 5; count of bases not matched to a gene: 3. The CDR3 covers 16 residues. CDR1 and CDR2 (germline): WNHNN, SYGVQD (reference sequence).

There are many counts of this clonotype. J is TRBJ2-1 and V is TRBV9; D possibly corresponds to TRBD2 (6 bases). Looked up from germline, CDR1 is SGDLS and CDR2 is YYNGEE. Trimming left V 1 base short and J 8 bases short, with 16 bases between. The CDR3 loop spans 15 amino acids. CDR3 residues: CASSVKAGRVHEQFF. CDR3 nucleotide sequence: TGTGCCAGCAGCGTAAAAGCGGGCAGGGTCCATGAGCAGTTCTTC. The full variable domain, with the rest looked up from reference TRBV9 and TRBJ2-1, is DSGVTQTPKHLITATGQRVTLRCSPRSGDLSVYWYQQSLDQGLQFLIQYYNGEERAKGNILERFSAQQFPDLHSELNLSSLELGDSALYFCASSVKAGRVHEQFFGPGTRLTVL.

V is TRBV10-3 and J is TRBJ1-6; 9 bases are shared with TRBD1. V shed 5 bases, J shed 6 bases, and the junction held 5 bases outside the gene matches. Germline V gene data show CDR1 as ENHRY and CDR2 as SYGVKD. The CDR3 loop spans 15 amino acids. The DNA of the CDR3 is TGTGCCATCAGTTTGGGGACAGGGTCTAATTCACCCCTCCACTTT. This sequence encodes CAISLGTGSNSPLHF.

This clonotype came up many times. The CDR3 DNA follows: TGCAGTGCGTATCCTGGACGGAGCCAAGAGACCCAGTACTTC. It translates to CSAYPGRSQETQYF. The V and J genes are TRBV20-1 and TRBJ2-5; D not certain. Germline loops: CDR1 DFQATT, CDR2 SNEGSKA (reference sequence). Trimming left V 6 bases short and J 1 base short, with 15 bases between. The CDR3 runs 14 residues.

This chain connects TRBV7-8 to TRBJ2-7; 7 bases fit TRBD2. V shed 3 bases and J 5 bases; nucleotides not matched to a gene: 1. Germline CDR1 and CDR2: SGHVS and FQNEAQ. The CDR3 totals 12 residues. The chain's CDR3 is CASSLGGHEQYF. The CDR3 DNA reads as TGTGCCAGCAGCTTGGGAGGGCACGAGCAGTACTTC.

V is TRBV12-3 or TRBV12-4 and J is TRBJ1-6; D is unclear. This CDR3 is built from 13 residues. V was clipped by 6 bases and J by 4 bases, with 7 bases between them. The CDR3 sequence is CASRELYNSPLHF. The CDR3 region has the DNA TGTGCCAGCAGGGAGCTTTATAATTCACCCCTCCACTTT.

The rearrangement uses TRBV19 and TRBJ1-4; D is ambiguous. CDR3 length: 14 residues. V shed 1 base and J shed 8 bases, with 11 bases lying between them. CDR1 LNHDA and CDR2 SQIVND come from the germline V gene (reference sequence). CDR3 loop: CASSIVGVQEKLFF. In nucleotides, the CDR3 is TGTGCCAGTAGTATAGTCGGGGTCCAGGAAAAACTGTTTTTT. Combining the CDR3 with reference TRBV19 and TRBJ1-4 gives the whole variable domain DGGITQSPKYLFRKEGQNVTLSCEQNLNHDAMYWYRQDPGQGLRLIYYSQIVNDFQKGDIAEGYSVSREKKESFPLTVTSAQKNPTAFYLCASSIVGVQEKLFFGSGTQLSVL.

As for this clonotype: A read error may produce the germline difference seen at one junction end. The J gene is TRBJ2-7, the V gene TRBV11-2, with 15 bases aligning to TRBD2. Germline V lookup: CDR1 SGHAT, CDR2 FQNNGV. This CDR3 comprises 18 residues. For the CDR3, the DNA is TGTGCTAGCAGCTTAGGAGGACTAGCGGGAGGGCAGGGGTACGAGCGGTACTTC. It codes for CASSLGGLAGGQGYERYF.

The chain couples TRBV29-1 to TRBJ2-3, with 7 bases fitting TRBD2. CDR3 length equals 11 residues. Germline V lookup: CDR1 SQVTM, CDR2 ANQGSEA. V lost 4 bases to trimming and J lost 8 bases; unmatched junction nucleotides: 3. For the CDR3, the DNA is TGCAGCGTTGTTAGCGGGTTTACGCAGTATTTT. It specifies CSVVSGFTQYF.

This clonotype appeared a single time. The rearrangement uses TRBV12-3 or TRBV12-4 and TRBJ2-7; TRBD2 aligns across 8 bases. The CDR3 sequence is 15 residues long. Trimming took 6 bases from V and 4 from J; bases not matched to a gene: 11. The chain's CDR3 is CASSYGLAGSYEQYF. In nucleotides, the CDR3 is TGTGCCAGCAGCTATGGACTAGCCGGTAGTTACGAGCAGTACTTC.

This clonotype was seen ten or more times. This could be a read error, since a much larger clone is one nucleotide away. The chain is built from TRBV6-1 and TRBJ1-2; possible D gene TRBD1, 5 bases. This CDR3 is 14 amino acids long. Germline CDR1 reads MNHNS; CDR2 reads SASEGT. The CDR3 DNA reads as TGTGCCAGCGTTCCCCGACGTCAGGGAAGCGGCTACGCCTTC. Translated: CASVPRRQGSGYAF.

This CDR3 is CASRRQTGRHGYTF. The CDR3 DNA reads as TGTGCCAGCAGACGTCAGACAGGGCGGCATGGCTACACCTTC. The genes are TRBV2 and TRBJ1-2; 7 bases match TRBD1. With V trimmed by 6 bases and J by 6 bases, 10 bases remained unmatched. Germline CDR1 reads SNHLY; CDR2 reads FYNNEI. The CDR3 spans 14 residues. Full variable domain (remainder filled in from reference TRBV2 and TRBJ1-2): EPEVTQTPSHQVTQMGQEVILRCVPISNHLYFYWYRQILGQKVEFLVSFYNNEISEKSEIFDDQFSVERPDGSNFTLKIRSTKLEDSAMYFCASRRQTGRHGYTFGSGTRLTVV.

The V and J genes are TRBV19 and TRBJ2-3, with 11 nucleotides matching TRBD2. The CDR3 is 15 residues long. Germline CDR1 LNHDA, CDR2 SQIVND (reference sequence). Losses at the gene ends were 6 bases for V and 9 bases for J; bases not matched to a gene: 11. CDR3 in amino acids: CASSGMGLADTTQYF. The CDR3, as DNA: TGTGCCAGTAGCGGTATGGGACTAGCGGATACCACGCAGTATTTT.

The chain joins TRBV7-8 to TRBJ1-4, with D maybe TRBD1 (5 bases). Germline V gene data show CDR1 as SGHVS and CDR2 as FQNEAQ. The CDR3 covers 13 residues. V was pared by 5 bases and J by 4 bases, with 8 bases between. CDR3 protein: CASSRQGNEKLFF. The DNA for the CDR3 is TGTGCCAGCAGCCGTCAGGGTAATGAAAAACTGTTTTTT.

This clonotype was observed a few times. The rearrangement links TRBV20-1 to TRBJ2-1, with TRBD2 matching 7 bases. CDR1 and CDR2 from the germline V gene are DFQATT and SNEGSKA (reference sequence). The V gene end was trimmed by 0 bases and the J gene end by 2 bases; junction bases not matched to a gene: 7. The CDR3 totals 16 residues. The CDR3 reads CSARDKASGPYNEQFF. DNA for the CDR3: TGCAGTGCTAGAGATAAGGCTAGCGGTCCCTACAATGAGCAGTTCTTC.

The V and J genes are TRBV20-1 and TRBJ2-3, with 10 bases identical to TRBD1. V trimming: 6 bases; J trimming: 9 bases; junction bases outside the gene matches: 18. There are 16 residues in the CDR3. Germline V gene lookup returns CDR1 DFQATT and CDR2 SNEGSKA (reference sequence). The CDR3 DNA reads TGCAGTGCCAGTAGTATCCAACCGGGACAGGGGACCACGCAGTATTTT. This encodes CSASSIQPGQGTTQYF.

The chain couples TRBV15 to TRBJ1-5; D is perhaps TRBD1 (5 bases). Germline V CDR1 and CDR2: LNHNV, YYDKDF (reference sequence). CDR3 size: 17 residues. The ends were cut back, 0 bases at V and 0 bases at J, with 12 bases in the middle. CDR3 nucleotides: TGTGCCACCAGCAGAGATGGGGCGGAATATAGCAATCAGCCCCAGCATTTT. This codes for CATSRDGAEYSNQPQHF.

This clonotype appeared many times. J is TRBJ2-3 and V is TRBV4-2, with D possibly TRBD1 on 6 matching bases. This CDR3 has 17 amino acids. Trimming stripped 3 bases from V and 0 bases from J, with 16 bases between. Germline V CDR1 and CDR2: LGHNA, YNFKEQ. Written as DNA, the CDR3 is TGTGCCAGCAGCCACTACCTCCAGGGGTTAAGCACAGATACGCAGTATTTT. Its protein is CASSHYLQGLSTDTQYF.

This clonotype has just a few counts. The chain carries TRBV7-6 and TRBJ1-5; D might be TRBD1 (5 bases). V dropped 0 bases and J dropped 3 bases, with 12 bases sitting between them. Germline values: CDR1 SGHVS, CDR2 FNYEAQ. The CDR3 is made up of 16 amino acids. CDR3 in DNA: TGTGCCAGCAGCTTAGCGCGGGGGGGACTCAATCAGCCCCAGCATTTT. Amino acids: CASSLARGGLNQPQHF.

The table lists this clonotype with many counts. The gene calls are TRBV7-8 and TRBJ2-7; no clear D. The CDR3 is 16 residues long. The V gene's germline CDR1 is SGHVS and CDR2 FQNEAQ. V lost 7 bases, J lost 1 base, and 20 bases lay in between. The CDR3 nucleotides read TGTGCCAGCACGCCAGGTACTTATGCGATTTCCTACGAGCAGTACTTC. It codes for CASTPGTYAISYEQYF.

The chain is built from TRBV15 and TRBJ2-7; the match to TRBD2 covers 11 bases. Germline loops: CDR1 LNHNV, CDR2 YYDKDF (reference sequence). The length of the CDR3 is 15 residues. V lost 3 bases to trimming and J lost 4 bases; unmatched junction nucleotides: 5. The CDR3 nucleotides read TGTGCCACCAGCAGCCTCACTAGCGGGAGTTACGAGCAGTACTTC. Its translation: CATSSLTSGSYEQYF. The full variable domain, with the rest looked up from reference TRBV15 and TRBJ2-7, is DAMVIQNPRYQVTQFGKPVTLSCSQTLNHNVMYWYQQKSSQAPKLLFHYYDKDFNNEADTPDNFQSRRPNTSFCFLDIRSPGLGDTAMYLCATSSLTSGSYEQYFGPGTRLTVT.

Judged by abundance, this clonotype is medium-sized. The chain combines TRBV29-1 with TRBJ2-5; D uncertain. The CDR3 is made up of 12 amino acids. Germline CDR1 reads SQVTM; CDR2 reads ANQGSEA. V was clipped by 4 bases and J by 2 bases, with 8 bases between them. CDR3 DNA: TGCAGCGTTGCTGTAGTACAAGAGACCCAGTACTTC. This encodes CSVAVVQETQYF. The full variable domain, rest sourced from reference TRBV29-1 and TRBJ2-5, is SAVISQKPSRDICQRGTSLTIQCQVDSQVTMMFWYRQQPGQSLTLIATANQGSEATYESGFVIDKFPISRPNLTFSTLTVSNMSPEDSSIYLCSVAVVQETQYFGPGTRLLVL.

The J gene is TRBJ1-1, the V gene TRBV20-1; D ambiguous. The CDR3 is 14 residues long. Trimming pared 6 bases from V and 1 base from J, leaving 15 bases between. Germline CDR1 reads DFQATT; CDR2 reads SNEGSKA (reference sequence). The chain's CDR3 is CSARHGNENTEAFF. The DNA for the CDR3 is TGCAGTGCGAGACATGGGAATGAGAACACTGAAGCTTTCTTT.

This clonotype has a count of ten or more. This chain uses TRBV12-3 or TRBV12-4 with TRBJ2-3; D might be TRBD2 (6 bases). The V gene lost 5 bases and the J gene lost 2 bases, with 17 bases spanning the gap. The CDR3 spans 16 residues. The CDR3 region is CASSPPGRRVTDTQYF. The CDR3 bases are TGTGCCAGCAGTCCGCCGGGACGGAGGGTCACAGATACGCAGTATTTT.

This clonotype was observed at least ten times. The genes are TRBV6-1 and TRBJ2-7; the match to TRBD2 covers 8 bases. CDR1 is MNHNS, CDR2 SASEGT, per germline. The junction had 5 bases not matched to a gene; V was cut back by 2 bases and J by 2 bases. The CDR3 is made up of 15 amino acids. The CDR3 sequence: CASSELSGGTYEQYF. CDR3 nucleotide sequence: TGTGCCAGCAGTGAACTGTCGGGGGGGACCTACGAGCAGTACTTC.